The sequence of this TCR beta chain was determined in a study of shared T cell receptors in the human thymus. This CDR3 is built from 18 residues. Trimming took 6 bases from V and 7 from J, leaving 31 bases between them. Germline loops: CDR1 MNHEY, CDR2 SMNVEV (reference sequence). This clone occurred once. Clones were read by immunoSEQ multiplex PCR, and TCRdb kept only the in-frame ones, dropping some. The data show 720,000 or so clones, 70% to 90% seen once. The data also belong to a second study, concerning human thymus T cells. That publication notes: Donors consisted of healthy Finnish infants (having corrective surgery for congenital heart defects). Resections from corrective heart surgery provided thymus tissue. Among thymic and blood repertoires, usage of V and J genes appeared biased. There were highly overlapping thymic repertoires among unrelated individuals, as related research reported.

This TCR was sampled from a girl under three years old with a congenital heart defect. Input material: thymocytes. The chain joins TRBV27 to TRBJ2-7; TRBD2 might be the D (6 bases). CDR3: CASSEHAGLWRGAGEQYF. The CDR3 DNA reads as TGTGCCAGCAGCGAACACGCAGGGCTATGGCGGGGCGCAGGGGAGCAGTACTTC.